This T cell receptor beta chain is from a study of cytomegalovirus exposure and HLA in healthy donors (dated by TCRdb to about 2017). Background on the whole study: In an earlier analysis of 450 to 750 of the donors, roughly 300 Gb of sequence data and 90 million to 120 million unique TCR beta sequences from 150 million to 200 million T cells were reported. Approximately 300 gigabases of sequencing data and around 88 million unique TCR sequences made up an early release that covered under 750 HLA-typed donors. On average, 235,054 unique TCR beta nucleotide sequences were sequenced per donor among about 400 genotyped donors of the cohort, with around 19% of those sequences being non-productive. Rather than using new phenotypic data, the later analysis identified candidate immune exposures from TCR beta sequences and from how often those sequences occurred across donors. A later genetic analysis used genome-wide SNP genotypes for about three fifths of the roughly 700 donors, treating that subset as a discovery cohort. All discovery cohort repertoires had been generated on a single sequencing platform. The study aimed to test whether signatures of past pathogen exposure could be identified by cataloging public T cell receptors. Typing coverage differed by locus: A, B, C, DRB1 and DQB1 were typed in roughly 620-630 donors, DQA1 in 500 to 550, DPA1 in around 610, and DPB1 in roughly 470. Four to six DR-DQ haplotypes were handled as single units for association and clustering, since linkage in the cohort was strong. Among the roughly 370 genotyped donors, around 79% belonged to the genetic ancestry cluster associated with self-reported Caucasian donors. Besides the first cohort of 550 to 750 subjects, a separate validation cohort made up of about 120 different subjects was used. An earlier analysis of about 600 of the donors used high-throughput TCR beta sequencing to judge whether each TCR beta V gene segment behaved as functional or pseudogenic. Donor age, sex, ethnicity and CMV serostatus were compiled together with the repertoire data. In a later analysis, previously published TCR beta repertoires from about 640 donors were re-analyzed and high-resolution HLA genotyping was added so that TCR occurrence patterns could be studied. The study profiled the T cell repertoires of approximately 700 subjects by immunosequencing and related them to cytomegalovirus serostatus. HLA typing included class I and class II loci at four-digit resolution. To predict cytomegalovirus infection status, the study combined high-throughput TCR immunosequencing, statistical association of individual TCRs with disease status, and machine learning. General study outcomes and caveats: CMV serostatus was the only immune exposure information available for the cohort. Because counts were too low, roughly 17 rarely observed V segments, including chromosome 9 orphons, were left out of the earlier analysis of a few hundred of the donors. A cluster of highly shared sequence variants was judged likely to be a technical artifact of the sequencing pipeline. A later genetic analysis associated a missense DCLRE1C variant with V-gene and J-gene trimming of TCR beta chains, and an independent cohort replicated the association. In an earlier analysis of more than 500 of the donors, most TCR beta V segments appeared in productive rearrangements about 87% or about 30% of the time, broadly matching IMGT annotations. According to a later analysis, most CMV-associated TCR beta chains appeared to be HLA-restricted, and the HLA associations seemed to be driven largely by CMV exposure. The study gave a list of some 150 TCR beta chains associated with cytomegalovirus. Because HLA typing was missing for some donors at each locus, association tests included only the typed subset. Sequencing depth was assumed to be roughly uniform across donors in the presence/absence analyses, though that assumption may not hold. Three of the identified cytomegalovirus-associated TCR beta chains were confirmed in vitro to be specific for cytomegalovirus antigens. Correlated functional status among segregating V segments might be attributable to linkage disequilibrium, but an unknown experimental factor could not be ruled out. A further reported finding was that TCR beta sequences accurately predicted the HLA-A and HLA-B alleles for most subjects in the first cohort. According to a later analysis, TCR association rates differed among HLA loci, with DRB1 alleles showing the most associated TCRs and HLA-C alleles showing the fewest. Compared with equally common non-associated chains, HLA-associated TCR beta chains in a later analysis were more clonally expanded and had lower generation probabilities. Specific HLA alleles were associated with roughly 17,000 TCR beta sequences at a false discovery rate of 0.05 in a later analysis. Some IMGT-functional V segments, including TRBV6-2 and TRBV6-3, could not be distinguished by the 87-base-pair reads and were therefore excluded. When HLA alleles, especially DR and DQ, strongly co-occurred, TCR associations were difficult to assign to individual alleles. According to a later analysis, parvovirus B19, influenza, CMV and Epstein-Barr virus appeared linked to several top co-occurrence clusters. Cytomegalovirus status was reported to be diagnosed by the classifier with high specificity and sensitivity in both the original and validation cohorts. In this cohort, only TCR beta chains were sequenced, and detectable features were limited by the absence of alpha or paired-chain data. Most TCR sequences were observed very rarely across donors, whereas some public TCRs were present in many individuals. The authors suggested that the approach could potentially be generalized to other disease states and immunological phenotypes. A later genetic analysis reported fewer N-insertions in productive TCRs among donors in an Asian-associated ancestry cluster than the approximately 700-donor mean.

The method behind the library was the immunoSEQ multiplex PCR assay. The multiplex PCR relied on a mix of 60 forward primers for TCR Vbeta segments and 13 reverse primers for TCR Jbeta segments. Amplification of the CDR3 region of rearranged TCR beta genes was performed with a multiplex PCR assay on genomic DNA. On the Illumina HiSeq System, the amplified TCR beta libraries were sequenced as 87-base-pair reads. The study's own analysis went as follows. In a later analysis, some 80 million unique TCR beta chains were counted across the roughly 610 repertoires, and roughly 9.9 million of these chains were shared by at least two donors. Raw reads were error-corrected and collapsed into unique sequences with a nearest-neighbor algorithm that merged closely related sequences to remove PCR and sequencing errors. V, D and J gene segments were assigned by aligning CDR3 sequences to IMGT reference sequences. For a sequence to be retained, at least a six-nucleotide match to both a V gene segment and a J gene segment was required. Rearrangements were called productive when the CDR3 lacked stop codons and stayed in frame with V and J; all others were non-productive. CDR3 was defined according to IMGT convention as the region running from the second conserved V-encoded cysteine to the conserved J-encoded phenylalanine. In an earlier analysis of approximately 500 of the donors, sequences lacking an unambiguous match to a single V gene segment were excluded. In an earlier analysis of some 590 of the donors, a V segment was called functional when productive rearrangements were above 56.7%, and segregating when the standard deviation between donors exceeded 5%. A statistical classification framework was built to diagnose cytomegalovirus status from the catalog of TCR beta chain sequences. In a later analysis, V and J genes were assigned by comparing TCR nucleotide sequences against IMGT/GENE-DB human TR gene sequences. The TCRdist pipeline was used in a later analysis to assign CDR3 sequences and most-parsimonious VDJ recombination scenarios. In a later analysis, each TCR beta chain was defined by its CDR3 amino acid sequence together with its V-gene family, and reads lacking a unique V-gene family were excluded. As a way to deal with suspected cross-contamination and a sequencing artifact, a later analysis dropped hundreds of nucleotide sequences that were highly shared and had low generation probability. In a later analysis, a clonal expansion index for each public chain was calculated from normalized within-repertoire ranks of inferred template counts. Generation probabilities in a later analysis came from a VDJ recombination model fitted to out-of-frame rearrangements, and those results were checked against IGoR. A later analysis scored TCR-TCR, TCR-HLA and TCR-CMV co-occurrence with hypergeometric tests, applying a repertoire-size bias correction to TCR pairs. A later analysis estimated false discovery rates by permuting HLA or CMV assignments 20 times. In a later analysis, co-occurring TCRs were grouped with DBSCAN, and TCRdist sequence similarity was added when clustering was performed within HLA-allele-positive subsets. Repertoires with fewer than 30,000 or more than 120,000 public chains were left out of co-occurrence clustering, as were several repertoires with anomalous nucleotide sharing. In TCRdb, the immuneACCESS table is reduced to in-frame sequences with V and J assigned. These tables do not hold every clone; where another copy was compared, an unresolved V gene accounts for under half, and the others remain unexplained. V, J and clone size are those of that table, while D and trimming were read from the DNA. For this sample the table gives around 170,000 clones, of which around four fifths were detected only once. In total, the top ten clones hold 0.7% to 0.95% of the sample.

As for this clone: Its recognized antigen is unknown. Base qualities are not at hand, and no much larger clone is one base apart.

From cysteine to phenylalanine, the CDR3 is 16 amino acids long. The CDR3 DNA has 48 bases and is translated from base 1. Compared with germline, V lacks 3 bases and J lacks 3 bases; bases without a gene match: 8. As encoded in the germline V gene, CDR1 is SGHAT while CDR2 is FQNNGV. The cohort comprised fewer than 750 healthy bone marrow donors. All cohort members were sampled while nominally healthy, although unrecorded immune exposures were likely present. The donor tested CMV seronegative, placing the donor among the 300 to 450 seronegative members of the cohort. Every donor gave a peripheral blood sample, and the peripheral blood mononuclear cells from that sample were used for TCR beta sequencing. The Qiagen DNeasy Blood Extraction Kit was used to extract genomic DNA from the blood cell samples.

The chain was built from TRBV11-2 and TRBJ2-7, and TRBD2 aligns with 10 junction nucleotides. Material for sequencing was PBMCs. This receptor was identified in a young woman in good health and CMV-seronegative. The DNA is as follows: TGTGCCAGCAGCTTCTTCCCTCTAGCGGGGGACTACGAGCAGTACTTC. Its translation is CASSFFPLAGDYEQYF.